Listed here is a single TCR beta chain. Its antigen remains undetermined. The germline V gene encodes CDR1 LNHDA and CDR2 SQIVND (reference sequence). The junction carries 15 bases between V and J, which are trimmed by 2 bases and 6 bases respectively. From the cysteine up to the phenylalanine, the CDR3 has a length of 15 residues. Just CDR3 DNA is preserved here, 45 bases in frame from base 1. The data derive from a study of control samples from healthy donors and cancer patients (TCRdb year 2020). Libraries were built with the immunoSEQ multiplex PCR assay. In its TCRdb copy, this immuneACCESS table keeps in-frame sequences only and misses some clones. Where compared with another copy, unresolved V genes explain less than half of these, and the others have no known cause. The sample's table lists a count of about 190,000 clones. The ten largest clones take up 2% to 2.5% of the sample.

The receptor was derived from a woman in her 30s in good health. What was sequenced was blood. In this chain, TRBV19 is recombined with TRBJ2-3; the D gene cannot be resolved reliably. At the DNA level, the sequence is TGTGCCAGTAGTATAAAGCAGGCCCGTCGGGATACGCAGTATTTT. This is translated as CASSIKQARRDTQYF.